The 30 T cell receptor beta chains listed next were all sequenced from one sample in a study of blood T cell repertoires in COVID-19 (dated by TCRdb to between 2020 and 2021). Libraries were constructed by the immunoSEQ multiplex PCR assay. TCRdb re-hosts the immuneACCESS table, in-frame sequences only. Its copies lack some clones; in the studies checked, an unresolved V gene accounts for under half of them, and the cause for the rest is not known. The sample has some 330,000 clones on record, roughly nine tenths of them singletons. The top ten clones comprise under 20% of the sample. Sequenced sample: PBMCs or T cells enriched from blood (not recorded which). These receptors were taken from a woman in her 30s who had recovered from COVID-19.

The chain employs TRBV28 and TRBJ1-5, with TRBD1 matching 8 bases. CDR3 length: 14 residues. Trimming cost V 5 bases and J 6 bases; bases outside gene matches: 6. Germline V gene data show CDR1 as MDHEN and CDR2 as SYDVKM. The DNA of the CDR3 is TGTGCCAGCAGTATGCGGACAGGGAGTCAGCCCCAGCATTTT. Encoded protein: CASSMRTGSQPQHF.

The V and J genes are TRBV7-9 and TRBJ2-1; D remains ambiguous. Germline CDR1 and CDR2: SEHNR and FQNEAQ (reference sequence). Trimming stripped 5 bases from V and 6 bases from J, with 14 bases between. There are 14 residues in the CDR3. CDR3 DNA sequence: TGTGCCAGCAGCCACCCGCTAGGTCCCAATGAGCAGTTCTTC. Translating it yields CASSHPLGPNEQFF.

The rearrangement uses TRBV19 and TRBJ1-2, with D perhaps TRBD1 (5 bases). There are 14 residues in the CDR3. The V end was cut by 7 bases, the J end by 4 bases, with 16 bases between. Germline CDR1 and CDR2: LNHDA and SQIVND (reference sequence). The CDR3 DNA is TGTGCCAGTAATCCACGATGGGGGGGCTATGGCTACACCTTC. Translation: CASNPRWGGYGYTF.

The chain recombines TRBV19 with TRBJ1-5; tentative D call: TRBD1 (5 bases). Germline CDR1 reads LNHDA; CDR2 reads SQIVND (reference sequence). Trimming cost V 7 bases and J 2 bases, with 18 bases left between them. This CDR3 region has 16 residues. The CDR3 loop is CASIEVGEVGNQPQHF. CDR3 DNA sequence: TGTGCCAGTATAGAGGTAGGGGAGGTTGGCAATCAGCCCCAGCATTTT. The entire variable domain, with the rest obtained from reference TRBV19 and TRBJ1-5, is as follows: DGGITQSPKYLFRKEGQNVTLSCEQNLNHDAMYWYRQDPGQGLRLIYYSQIVNDFQKGDIAEGYSVSREKKESFPLTVTSAQKNPTAFYLCASIEVGEVGNQPQHFGDGTRLSIL.

In its sample, this clone was seen once. V and J are TRBV5-1 and TRBJ1-1; tentative D call: TRBD1 (6 bases). The V gene's germline CDR1 is SGHRS and CDR2 YFSETQ. The ends were cut back, 3 bases at V and 1 base at J, with 13 bases in the middle. The CDR3 is 15 amino acids. The CDR3 protein is CASSWKQGQNTEAFF. DNA for the CDR3: TGCGCCAGCAGCTGGAAACAGGGACAGAACACTGAAGCTTTCTTT. The full variable domain, rest sourced from reference TRBV5-1 and TRBJ1-1, is KAGVTQTPRYLIKTRGQQVTLSCSPISGHRSVSWYQQTPGQGLQFLFEYFSETQRNKGNFPGRFSGRQFSNSRSEMNVSTLELGDSALYLCASSWKQGQNTEAFFGQGTRLTVV.

This chain connects TRBV28 to TRBJ1-1; D not resolved. The CDR3 extends over 13 amino acids. V lost 3 bases to trimming and J lost 1 base, with 6 bases between them. Germline V lookup: CDR1 MDHEN, CDR2 SYDVKM. The CDR3: CASSLPENTEAFF. The CDR3 nucleotides read TGTGCCAGCAGTTTGCCAGAGAACACTGAAGCTTTCTTT. Full variable domain (remainder filled in from reference TRBV28 and TRBJ1-1): DVKVTQSSRYLVKRTGEKVFLECVQDMDHENMFWYRQDPGLGLRLIYFSYDVKMKEKGDIPEGYSVSREKKERFSLILESASTNQTSMYLCASSLPENTEAFFGQGTRLTVV.

This clone was observed once. This chain connects TRBV5-8 to TRBJ1-5, with 8 bases lining up with TRBD1. The trim removed 4 bases at V and 3 bases at J, leaving 6 bases unmatched. Looked up from germline, CDR1 is SGHTS and CDR2 is YDEGEE. CDR3 size: 15 residues. This CDR3 reads CASSRTGKVNQPQHF. The CDR3 nucleotides read TGTGCCAGCAGCCGGACAGGGAAAGTCAATCAGCCCCAGCATTTT. Filled out from reference TRBV5-8 and TRBJ1-5, the complete variable domain reads EAGVTQSPTHLIKTRGQQATLRCSPISGHTSVYWYQQALGLGLQFLLWYDEGEERNRGNFPPRFSGRQFPNYSSELNVNALELEDSALYLCASSRTGKVNQPQHFGDGTRLSIL.

The J gene is TRBJ2-3, the V gene TRBV6-2 or TRBV6-3; the match to TRBD2 covers 7 bases. The CDR3 loop spans 17 amino acids. With 6 bases clipped from V and 0 bases from J, the junction kept 12 bases outside the gene matches. Per the germline V gene, CDR1 is MNHEY and CDR2 is SVGEGT. CDR3 residues: CASSVSGGGPSTDTQYF. In DNA, the CDR3 is TGTGCCAGCAGCGTATCTGGGGGAGGGCCCAGCACAGATACGCAGTATTTT.

This clone showed up just a few times. The chain joins TRBV4-2 to TRBJ2-7; 7 nucleotides line up with TRBD1. Per the germline V gene, CDR1 is LGHNA and CDR2 is YNFKEQ. Trimming removed 3 bases from V and 2 bases from J; junction bases left unmatched: 4. This CDR3 has 14 residues. CDR3 bases: TGTGCCAGCAGCCATGGGACAGAAACCTACGAGCAGTACTTC. This gives the protein CASSHGTETYEQYF.

This chain uses TRBV7-9 with TRBJ2-7, with 9 bases matching TRBD2. V lost 4 bases and J lost 0; bases outside the gene matches: 4. The CDR3 covers 15 residues. Germline V gene data show CDR1 as SEHNR and CDR2 as FQNEAQ (reference sequence). In DNA, the CDR3 is TGTGCCAGCAGCTCTAGCGGGGATACCTCCTACGAGCAGTACTTC. This sequence encodes CASSSSGDTSYEQYF.

V usage is TRBV18 and J usage is TRBJ1-3; unclear D gene. Germline V lookup: CDR1 KGHSH, CDR2 LQKENI. V lost 2 bases to trimming and J lost 2 bases, with 10 bases between them. This CDR3 is 15 amino acids long. In DNA form, the CDR3 reads TGTGCCAGCTCACCAAAGCCGACACCTGGAAACACCATATATTTT. Translating gives CASSPKPTPGNTIYF.

A single count supports this clone. CDR3 in amino acids: CASSLTGHGNTIYF. CDR3 DNA sequence: TGTGCCAGTAGCCTGACAGGGCACGGAAACACCATATATTTT. This chain joins TRBV19 and TRBJ1-3, with 7 bases fitting TRBD1. Germline values: CDR1 LNHDA, CDR2 SQIVND (reference sequence). The CDR3 totals 14 residues. Trimming cost V 6 bases and J 4 bases; bases outside gene matches: 6.

The rearrangement links TRBV28 to TRBJ2-7, with 11 bases aligning to TRBD1. V lost 5 bases, J lost 3 bases, and 15 bases stayed unmatched. Germline CDR1 MDHEN, CDR2 SYDVKM. The length of the CDR3 is 18 residues. In DNA, the CDR3 is TGTGCCAGCAGTCCCCCTCGCCGGGACAGGGGGTTCGTCTACGAGCAGTACTTC. It specifies CASSPPRRDRGFVYEQYF.

The chain uses TRBV18 and TRBJ2-1, with TRBD2 matching over 15 bases. V shed 3 bases and J 8 bases; nucleotides not matched to a gene: 2. Germline lookup yields CDR1 KGHSH and CDR2 LQKENI. The CDR3 covers 15 residues. In DNA, the CDR3 is TGTGCCAGCTCACCGGGGACTAGCGGGAGGCATGAGCAGTTCTTC. Residues: CASSPGTSGRHEQFF.

This chain connects TRBV7-9 to TRBJ1-1; 7 positions match TRBD1. This CDR3 region has 14 residues. V lost 5 bases, J lost 12 bases, and 15 bases stayed unmatched. Germline CDR1 is SEHNR and CDR2 is FQNEAQ (reference sequence). The CDR3 DNA reads TGTGCCAGCAGCGCCCCGCCTCGGGACAGACAGTCTTTCTTT. This gives the protein CASSAPPRDRQSFF.

The rearrangement links TRBV5-6 to TRBJ1-1; tentatively, D is TRBD1 (5 bases). This CDR3 has 12 amino acids. V was trimmed by 1 base and J by 10 bases, leaving 11 bases between them. Germline CDR1 and CDR2: SGHDT and YYEEEE. CDR3 sequence: CASSLIQGPAFF. CDR3 sequence (DNA): TGTGCCAGCAGCTTGATCCAGGGTCCAGCTTTCTTT.

The chain has TRBV6-6 and TRBJ1-5, with no clear D. The CDR3 consists of 14 residues. CDR1 is MNHNY and CDR2 is SVGAGI in the germline V gene (reference sequence). Between the trimmed V and J ends, which lost 6 bases and 11 bases, there was a span of 20 bases. The CDR3 nucleotides read TGTGCCAGCAGCCCTCCGGGTCTCCGAAGCGCCCAGCATTTT. Translated, it gives CASSPPGLRSAQHF.

The chain recombines TRBV7-8 with TRBJ2-1; 8 bases align to TRBD1. This CDR3 region has 17 residues. V gave up 1 base and J gave up 4 bases; unmatched junction bases: 9. CDR1 and CDR2 (germline): SGHVS, FQNEAQ. The chain's CDR3 is CASSLEKGQDGYNEQFF. The CDR3 region has the DNA TGTGCCAGCAGCTTAGAAAAGGGACAGGACGGTTACAATGAGCAGTTCTTC.

The gene calls are TRBV7-3 and TRBJ2-1, with 10 bases identical to TRBD1. The CDR3 has 15 residues. The ends lost 5 bases at V and 7 bases at J; junction bases unmatched: 8. CDR1 and CDR2 from the germline V gene are SGHTA and FQGTGA. The CDR3 DNA sequence: TGTGCCAGCAGCCCGACAGGGGGCGCAGGGAATGAGCAGTTCTTC. Its protein product is CASSPTGGAGNEQFF. Supplemented by reference TRBV7-3 and TRBJ2-1, the full variable domain reads GAGVSQTPSNKVTEKGKYVELRCDPISGHTALYWYRQSLGQGPEFLIYFQGTGAADDSGLPNDRFFAVRPEGSVSTLKIQRTERGDSAVYLCASSPTGGAGNEQFFGPGTRLTVL.

This clone was observed once. V gene TRBV9 combines with J gene TRBJ2-1; no definite D call. The germline V and J ends were trimmed by 3 bases and 3 bases, with 10 bases remaining between them. This CDR3 region has 14 residues. Germline values: CDR1 SGDLS, CDR2 YYNGEE. For the CDR3, the DNA is TGTGCCAGCAGCGGTATGCGGAACTACAATGAGCAGTTCTTC. It specifies CASSGMRNYNEQFF.

The J gene is TRBJ2-4, the V gene TRBV3-1 (or the pseudogene TRBV3-2); D not resolved. The CDR3 contains 17 residues. Germline CDR1 LGHDT, CDR2 YNNKEL (reference sequence). V gave up 5 bases and J gave up 4 bases, with 21 bases separating them. This CDR3 reads CASSALSPICKKNIQYF. CDR3 DNA: TGTGCCAGCAGCGCATTGAGTCCCATTTGCAAAAAAAACATTCAGTACTTC.

The chain has TRBV9 and TRBJ2-3, with TRBD2 as a possible D gene (6 bases). This CDR3 has 16 residues. Germline CDR1 and CDR2: SGDLS and YYNGEE. Trimming removed 1 base from V and 2 bases from J, with 14 bases in between. Written as DNA, the CDR3 is TGTGCCAGCAGCGTAAGAGGGGCGGGGTTCACAGATACGCAGTATTTT. Protein sequence: CASSVRGAGFTDTQYF. The full variable domain, its missing parts supplied by reference TRBV9 and TRBJ2-3, is DSGVTQTPKHLITATGQRVTLRCSPRSGDLSVYWYQQSLDQGLQFLIQYYNGEERAKGNILERFSAQQFPDLHSELNLSSLELGDSALYFCASSVRGAGFTDTQYFGPGTRLTVL.

The sample holds one count of this clone. The chain recombines TRBV2 with TRBJ1-2; D is unresolved. The CDR3 totals 12 residues. The germline CDR1 and CDR2 sequences are SNHLY and FYNNEI. Trimming took 2 bases from V and 4 from J, leaving 5 bases between them. The CDR3 loop reads CASSEYSYGYTF. The CDR3 DNA reads as TGTGCCAGCAGTGAATATAGCTATGGCTACACCTTC. Full variable domain (remainder filled in from reference TRBV2 and TRBJ1-2): EPEVTQTPSHQVTQMGQEVILRCVPISNHLYFYWYRQILGQKVEFLVSFYNNEISEKSEIFDDQFSVERPDGSNFTLKIRSTKLEDSAMYFCASSEYSYGYTFGSGTRLTVV.

The gene calls are TRBV20-1 and TRBJ2-1, with D maybe TRBD2 (7 bases). CDR1 and CDR2 from the germline V gene are DFQATT and SNEGSKA (reference sequence). Trimming removed 3 bases at V and 6 bases at J, with 24 bases between. This CDR3 contains 17 residues. CDR3 protein: CSASRGAGALRANEQFF. CDR3 coding DNA: TGCAGTGCTAGTCGGGGGGCAGGGGCTCTCCGCGCCAATGAGCAGTTCTTC.

The chain employs TRBV19 and TRBJ1-1; TRBD1 is a possible D gene (6 bases). This CDR3 spans 14 amino acids. Trimming removed 6 bases from V and 1 base from J, with 12 bases in between. CDR1 and CDR2 from the germline V gene are LNHDA and SQIVND (reference sequence). CDR3 DNA: TGTGCCAGTAGGCTGGACAGCCCGAACACTGAAGCTTTCTTT. It encodes CASRLDSPNTEAFF.

CDR3 in amino acids: CASSPSNGGAEAFF. The CDR3 nucleotides are TGTGCCAGCAGTCCGTCGAACGGGGGGGCTGAAGCTTTCTTT. The chain links TRBV27 to TRBJ1-1; D is perhaps TRBD1 (5 bases). V lost 5 bases, J lost 6 bases, and 16 bases lay in between. The CDR3 totals 14 residues. In germline, CDR1 is MNHEY, CDR2 SMNVEV (reference sequence).

The chain combines TRBV9 with TRBJ1-6, with a tentative D call TRBD1 (6 bases). Per germline, CDR1 SGDLS and CDR2 YYNGEE. V was trimmed by 0 bases and J by 2 bases, leaving 12 bases between them. This CDR3 is built from 17 residues. The CDR3 loop reads CASSVGDTSTYNSPLHF. CDR3 DNA sequence: TGTGCCAGCAGCGTAGGGGACACGAGCACCTATAATTCACCCCTCCACTTT.

This chain connects TRBV28 to TRBJ1-1, with a tentative D call TRBD1 (6 bases). The germline V gene encodes CDR1 MDHEN and CDR2 SYDVKM. V was pared by 0 bases and J by 2 bases, with 10 bases between. The CDR3 sequence is 15 residues long. CDR3 DNA sequence: TGTGCCAGCAGTTTATGGGGACAACTAAACACTGAAGCTTTCTTT. Translated: CASSLWGQLNTEAFF.

The chain has TRBV6-5 and TRBJ2-7, with a possible D match to TRBD1 (5 bases). This CDR3 is built from 14 residues. V dropped 6 bases and J dropped 2 bases, with 14 bases sitting between them. Per germline, CDR1 MNHEY and CDR2 SVGAGI. The CDR3 nucleotides are TGTGCCAGCAGCCGAATAGGGGCAACCTACGAGCAGTACTTC. Residues: CASSRIGATYEQYF.

In its sample, this clone was seen once. The chain has TRBV5-5 and TRBJ1-3; TRBD1 might be the D (5 bases). Germline V lookup: CDR1 SGHKS, CDR2 YYEKEE (reference sequence). The CDR3 length is 14 residues. V was trimmed by 0 bases and J by 7 bases, leaving 11 bases between them. The CDR3 DNA reads as TGTGCCAGCAGCTTGGCAGGGCTGGGCAACACCATATATTTT. It encodes CASSLAGLGNTIYF.